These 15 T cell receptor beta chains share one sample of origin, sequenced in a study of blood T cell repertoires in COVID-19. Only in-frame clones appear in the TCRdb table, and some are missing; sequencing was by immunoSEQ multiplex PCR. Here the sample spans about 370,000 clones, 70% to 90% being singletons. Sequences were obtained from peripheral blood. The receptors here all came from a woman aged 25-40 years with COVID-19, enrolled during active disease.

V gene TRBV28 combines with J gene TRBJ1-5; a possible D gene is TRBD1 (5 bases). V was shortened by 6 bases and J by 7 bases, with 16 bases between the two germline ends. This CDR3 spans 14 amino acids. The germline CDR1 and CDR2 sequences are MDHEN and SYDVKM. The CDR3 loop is CASRPQGTNQPQHF. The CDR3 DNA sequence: TGTGCCAGCAGACCCCAGGGCACGAACCAGCCCCAGCATTTT.

Here the CDR3 DNA reads TGTGCCAGCAGTGAAGACAGGGGGGCGGGAAGCTACGAGCAGTACTTC. It encodes CASSEDRGAGSYEQYF. The rearrangement joins TRBV6-4 to TRBJ2-7; 9 bases map to TRBD1. The CDR3 loop spans 16 amino acids. J gave up 3 bases and V 3 bases, and 9 bases lay outside the gene matches. Germline V gene lookup returns CDR1 MRHNA and CDR2 SNTAGT.

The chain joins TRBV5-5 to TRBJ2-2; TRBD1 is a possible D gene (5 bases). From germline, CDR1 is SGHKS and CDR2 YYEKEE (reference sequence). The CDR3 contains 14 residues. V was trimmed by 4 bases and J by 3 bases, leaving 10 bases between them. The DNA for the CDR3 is TGTGCCAGCAGCGTACTGACAGACACCGGGGAGCTGTTTTTT. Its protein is CASSVLTDTGELFF.

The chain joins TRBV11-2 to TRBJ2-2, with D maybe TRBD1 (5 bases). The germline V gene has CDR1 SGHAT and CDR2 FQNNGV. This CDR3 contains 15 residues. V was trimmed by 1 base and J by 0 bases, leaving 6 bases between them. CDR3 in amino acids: CASSLGTTNTGELFF. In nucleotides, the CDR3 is TGTGCCAGCAGCTTAGGGACAACGAACACCGGGGAGCTGTTTTTT.

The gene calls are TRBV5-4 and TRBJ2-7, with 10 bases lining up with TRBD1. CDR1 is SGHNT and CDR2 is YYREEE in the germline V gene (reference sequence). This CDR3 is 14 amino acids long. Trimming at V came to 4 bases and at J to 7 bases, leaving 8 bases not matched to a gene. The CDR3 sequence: CASSTRDRGREQYF. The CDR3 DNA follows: TGTGCCAGCAGCACCCGGGACAGGGGTAGGGAGCAGTACTTC.

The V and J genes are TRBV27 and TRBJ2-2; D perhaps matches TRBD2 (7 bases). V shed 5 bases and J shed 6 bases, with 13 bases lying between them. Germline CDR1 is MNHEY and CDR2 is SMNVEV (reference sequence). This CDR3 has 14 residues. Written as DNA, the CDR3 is TGTGCCAGCAGTGCCGGCGGGGGCCCCGGGGAGCTGTTTTTT. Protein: CASSAGGGPGELFF.

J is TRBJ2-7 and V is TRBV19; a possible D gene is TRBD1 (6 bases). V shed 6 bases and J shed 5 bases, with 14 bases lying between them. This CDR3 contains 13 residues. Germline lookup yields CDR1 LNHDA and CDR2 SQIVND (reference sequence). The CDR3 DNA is TGTGCCAGTAGCGTAGCAGGGGTGGACGAGCAGTACTTC. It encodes CASSVAGVDEQYF. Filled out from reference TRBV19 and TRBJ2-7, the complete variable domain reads DGGITQSPKYLFRKEGQNVTLSCEQNLNHDAMYWYRQDPGQGLRLIYYSQIVNDFQKGDIAEGYSVSREKKESFPLTVTSAQKNPTAFYLCASSVAGVDEQYFGPGTRLTVT.

CDR3 coding DNA: TGTGCCAGTAGTATGTGGCATATGTACGAGCAGTACGTC. This sequence encodes CASSMWHMYEQYV. The chain recombines TRBV19 with TRBJ2-7, with unresolved D. Looked up from germline, CDR1 is LNHDA and CDR2 is SQIVND (reference sequence). CDR3 size: 13 residues. Trimming removed 3 bases from V and 4 bases from J, with 10 bases in between.

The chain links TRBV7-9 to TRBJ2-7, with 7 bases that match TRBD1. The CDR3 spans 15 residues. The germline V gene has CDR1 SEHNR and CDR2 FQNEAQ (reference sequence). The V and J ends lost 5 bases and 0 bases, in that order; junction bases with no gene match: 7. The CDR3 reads CASSEVTGSSYEQYF. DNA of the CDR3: TGTGCCAGCAGCGAGGTGACAGGGAGCTCCTACGAGCAGTACTTC. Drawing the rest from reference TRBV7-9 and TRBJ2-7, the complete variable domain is DTGVSQNPRHKITKRGQNVTFRCDPISEHNRLYWYRQTLGQGPEFLTYFQNEAQLEKSRLLSDRFSAERPKGSFSTLEIQRTEQGDSAMYLCASSEVTGSSYEQYFGPGTRLTVT.

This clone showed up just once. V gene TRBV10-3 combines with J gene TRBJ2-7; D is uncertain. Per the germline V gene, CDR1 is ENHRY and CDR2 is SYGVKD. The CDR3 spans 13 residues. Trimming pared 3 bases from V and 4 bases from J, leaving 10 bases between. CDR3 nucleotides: TGTGCCATCAGTGATGAGACGGAGTACGAGCAGTACGTC. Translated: CAISDETEYEQYV.

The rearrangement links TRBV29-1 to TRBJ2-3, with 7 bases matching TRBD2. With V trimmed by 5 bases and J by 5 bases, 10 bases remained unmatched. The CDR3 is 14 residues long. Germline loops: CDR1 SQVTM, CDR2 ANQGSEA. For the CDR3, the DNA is TGCAGCGTTCAGCCAGCGGGGTCAGTAGATACGCAGTATTTT. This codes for CSVQPAGSVDTQYF.

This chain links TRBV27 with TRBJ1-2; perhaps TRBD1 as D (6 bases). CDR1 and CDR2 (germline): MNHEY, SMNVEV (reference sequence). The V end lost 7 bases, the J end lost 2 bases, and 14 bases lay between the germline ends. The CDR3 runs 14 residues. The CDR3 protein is CASMPIGGNYGYTF. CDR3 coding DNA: TGTGCCAGCATGCCTATTGGGGGCAACTATGGCTACACCTTC.

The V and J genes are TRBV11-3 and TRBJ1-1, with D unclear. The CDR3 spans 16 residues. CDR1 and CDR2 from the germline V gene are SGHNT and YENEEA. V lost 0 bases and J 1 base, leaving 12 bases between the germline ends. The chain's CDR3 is CASSLEPGKGNTEAFF. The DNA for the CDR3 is TGTGCCAGCAGCTTAGAACCCGGGAAGGGGAACACTGAAGCTTTCTTT.

CDR3 in amino acids: CASSPGAGGTYNEQFF. As DNA, the CDR3 is TGTGCCAGCTCCCCAGGAGCGGGAGGAACCTACAATGAGCAGTTCTTC. V gene TRBV28 combines with J gene TRBJ2-1, with 9 bases lining up with TRBD2. Trimming removed 8 bases from V and 2 bases from J; junction bases left unmatched: 10. CDR1 is MDHEN, CDR2 SYDVKM, per germline. The CDR3 has 16 residues. Supplemented by reference TRBV28 and TRBJ2-1, the full variable domain reads DVKVTQSSRYLVKRTGEKVFLECVQDMDHENMFWYRQDPGLGLRLIYFSYDVKMKEKGDIPEGYSVSREKKERFSLILESASTNQTSMYLCASSPGAGGTYNEQFFGPGTRLTVL.

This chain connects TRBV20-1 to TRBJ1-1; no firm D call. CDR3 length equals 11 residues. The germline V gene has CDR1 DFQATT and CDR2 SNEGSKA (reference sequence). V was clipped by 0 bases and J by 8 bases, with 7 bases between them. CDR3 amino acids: CSARDYNEAFF. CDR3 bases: TGCAGTGCTAGAGATTACAACGAAGCTTTCTTT.